A single sample is the source of the 25 T cell receptor beta chains below, sequenced in a study of cytomegalovirus exposure and HLA in healthy donors. The PCR employed 60 Vbeta primers together with 13 Jbeta primers. Sequencing was performed with immunoSEQ multiplex PCR; in TCRdb, only in-frame clones are kept and a portion is missing. The sample has roughly 200,000 clones, 77% seen once. Sequences were obtained from PBMCs. The receptors come from a woman in her sixties or seventies in good health and CMV-seropositive.

This chain connects TRBV18 to TRBJ2-3, with 11 bases lining up with TRBD1. Per the germline V gene, CDR1 is KGHSH and CDR2 is LQKENI. The CDR3 extends over 15 amino acids. Trimming took 6 bases from V and 3 from J; bases not matched to a gene: 5. CDR3 bases: TGTGCCAGCTCCTTGGACAGGGGGCTTACAGATACGCAGTATTTT. Amino acid sequence: CASSLDRGLTDTQYF.

As for this clone: Different DNA sequences within this sample yield the same CDR3. The genes are TRBV5-1 and TRBJ1-3; D not resolved. This CDR3 comprises 13 residues. Germline CDR1 and CDR2: SGHRS and YFSETQ. V was cut by 2 bases and J by 1 base, with 4 bases left in between. CDR3 DNA sequence: TGCGCCAGCAGCTTCAATTCTGGAAACACCATATATTTT. This sequence encodes CASSFNSGNTIYF.

The chain recombines TRBV9 with TRBJ2-7; 7 bases agree with TRBD1. Unmatched junction bases numbered 7, after V lost 0 bases and J lost 4 bases. The CDR3 has 15 residues. CDR1 SGDLS and CDR2 YYNGEE come from the germline V gene. As DNA, the CDR3 is TGTGCCAGCAGCGTAGGGGACAGTGTTCTTTACGAGCAGTACTTC. Its protein product is CASSVGDSVLYEQYF.

A few counts support this clone. V is TRBV29-1 and J is TRBJ2-7, with D perhaps matching TRBD1 (5 bases). CDR3 length equals 14 residues. The germline V and J ends were trimmed by 8 bases and 5 bases, with 22 bases remaining between them. The germline gives CDR1 SQVTM, CDR2 ANQGSEA. CDR3 in amino acids: CSNPDDSQNDEQYF. The CDR3, as DNA: TGCAGCAATCCCGATGACAGTCAGAACGACGAGCAGTACTTC.

The genes are TRBV9 and TRBJ2-1; 8 bases map to TRBD1. This CDR3 region has 15 residues. With 4 bases clipped from V and 2 bases from J, the junction kept 5 bases outside the gene matches. Germline V gene data show CDR1 as SGDLS and CDR2 as YYNGEE. In DNA form, the CDR3 reads TGTGCCAGCAGCTTAGGACAGGGCCCCTACAATGAGCAGTTCTTC. As protein: CASSLGQGPYNEQFF.

This clone was recorded only once. The chain joins TRBV30 to TRBJ1-3; D unclear. V gave up 1 base and J gave up 0 bases, with 7 bases separating them. The CDR3 has 14 residues. The germline gives CDR1 GTSNPN, CDR2 SVGIG (reference sequence). The CDR3 is CAWSGHPSGNTIYF. CDR3 in DNA: TGTGCCTGGAGTGGACACCCCTCTGGAAACACCATATATTTT.

This rearrangement joins TRBV9 to TRBJ2-3; possible D gene TRBD2, 5 bases. The CDR3 is 16 amino acids. The V gene lost 3 bases and the J gene lost 5 bases, with 19 bases spanning the gap. Germline V CDR1 and CDR2: SGDLS, YYNGEE. CDR3 in amino acids: CASSGVPGLTIDTQYF. CDR3 DNA: TGTGCCAGCAGCGGAGTCCCTGGACTGACAATAGATACGCAGTATTTT.

This clone was seen more than once but under ten times. The chain carries TRBV6-5 and TRBJ1-2, with D hard to call. Trimming stripped 2 bases from V and 3 bases from J, with 7 bases between. This CDR3 has 13 residues. Germline values: CDR1 MNHEY, CDR2 SVGAGI. For the CDR3, the DNA is TGTGCCAGCAGTTACAGTTCAGACTATGGCTACACCTTC. Its protein is CASSYSSDYGYTF.

V is TRBV7-8 and J is TRBJ2-2; D is undetermined. The CDR3 is made up of 15 amino acids. Trimming pared 3 bases from V and 0 bases from J, leaving 8 bases between. Germline V lookup: CDR1 SGHVS, CDR2 FQNEAQ. The DNA for the CDR3 is TGTGCCAGCAGCTTTGAAGGAGCGAACACCGGGGAGCTGTTTTTT. This encodes CASSFEGANTGELFF.

This clone was counted once. The chain uses TRBV27 and TRBJ1-1, with D perhaps TRBD1 (5 bases). Trimming took off 8 bases at V and 5 bases at J, with 9 bases between the two ends. Germline-derived CDR1 and CDR2 are MNHEY and SMNVEV (reference sequence). This CDR3 comprises 11 residues. This CDR3 reads CASCRGTEAFF. The CDR3 DNA follows: TGTGCCAGCTGTAGGGGTACTGAAGCTTTCTTT.

The chain recombines TRBV6-5 with TRBJ1-4; 8 nucleotides align to TRBD1. The germline V gene encodes CDR1 MNHEY and CDR2 SVGAGI. J was trimmed by 12 bases and V by 5 bases; bases with no gene match: 8. The CDR3 runs 13 residues. The CDR3 reads CASSVVGQAELFF. The CDR3 region has the DNA TGTGCCAGCAGTGTTGTGGGACAGGCAGAACTGTTTTTT.

The rearrangement uses TRBV11-3 and TRBJ2-1, with D unresolved. The CDR3 is 15 amino acids. Trimming shortened V by 1 base and J by 0 bases, and 7 bases separated the two germline ends. The V gene's germline CDR1 is SGHNT and CDR2 YENEEA. CDR3 in DNA: TGTGCCAGCAGCTTAGTGCCAGACTCCTACAATGAGCAGTTCTTC. It translates to CASSLVPDSYNEQFF.

The chain has TRBV9 and TRBJ2-5; D is perhaps TRBD1 (5 bases). The tail of the sequence fits TRBJ2-7 better, so the J call may be wrong. The CDR3 is 13 amino acids. CDR1 is SGDLS and CDR2 is YYNGEE in the germline V gene. The CDR3 DNA follows: TGTGCCAGCAGCGCCGGCAATACAGGCGAGCAGTACTTC. Protein product: CASSAGNTGEQYF.

The table lists this clone with a count of one. This sequence joins TRBV5-6 and TRBJ2-1; D remains ambiguous. This CDR3 has 11 amino acids. Trimming cost V 1 base and J 8 bases, with 4 bases left between them. Germline-derived CDR1 and CDR2 are SGHDT and YYEEEE. This chain's CDR3 is CASSLYHEQFF. CDR3 DNA sequence: TGTGCCAGCAGCTTGTATCATGAGCAGTTCTTC. Using reference TRBV5-6 and TRBJ2-1 for the parts outside the CDR3, the full variable domain is DAGVTQSPTHLIKTRGQQVTLRCSPKSGHDTVSWYQQALGQGPQFIFQYYEEEERQRGNFPDRFSGHQFPNYSSELNVNALLLGDSALYLCASSLYHEQFFGPGTRLTVL.

The chain is built from TRBV6-1 and TRBJ1-1; no definite D call. The germline CDR1 and CDR2 sequences are MNHNS and SASEGT. This CDR3 region has 14 residues. Trimming pared 7 bases from V and 7 bases from J, leaving 19 bases between. CDR3 coding DNA: TGTGCCAGCACCCTACGGAGAGGGAATAATGAAGCTTTCTTT. It codes for CASTLRRGNNEAFF.

The chain recombines TRBV11-2 with TRBJ1-2; 9 nucleotides line up with TRBD1. There are 15 residues in the CDR3. Germline CDR1 reads SGHAT; CDR2 reads FQNNGV. V gave up 0 bases and J gave up 2 bases; unmatched junction bases: 1. CDR3: CASSLDDRGNYGYTF. The CDR3 DNA sequence: TGTGCCAGCAGCTTAGATGACAGGGGGAACTATGGCTACACCTTC.

V gene TRBV7-2 combines with J gene TRBJ1-2, with 10 bases fitting TRBD1. The CDR3 is 15 residues long. CDR1 SGHTA and CDR2 FQGNSA come from the germline V gene. The V and J ends lost 3 bases and 4 bases, in that order; junction bases with no gene match: 5. CDR3 loop: CASSFDRGPGYGYTF. CDR3 coding DNA: TGTGCCAGCAGCTTCGACAGGGGGCCCGGCTATGGCTACACCTTC.

The gene calls are TRBV19 and TRBJ1-2; 10 bases match TRBD1. V dropped 4 bases and J dropped 1; count of bases not matched to a gene: 3. This CDR3 spans 15 amino acids. Looked up from germline, CDR1 is LNHDA and CDR2 is SQIVND (reference sequence). The CDR3 nucleotides read TGTGCCAGTAGTACTCGGACAGGGGGTAACTATGGCTACACCTTC. Its protein product is CASSTRTGGNYGYTF.

In nucleotides, the CDR3 is TGCGCCAGCAGCCCCTGGACAGGGAATGCGGCTGGCTACACCTTC. Protein sequence: CASSPWTGNAAGYTF. This rearrangement joins TRBV5-1 to TRBJ1-2; TRBD1 matches 8 bases. Trimming took 4 bases from V and 7 from J; bases not matched to a gene: 12. The CDR3 covers 15 residues. The germline V gene encodes CDR1 SGHRS and CDR2 YFSETQ.

The J gene is TRBJ2-2, the V gene TRBV4-2; 8 nucleotides agree with TRBD2. The junction had 4 bases not matched to a gene; V was cut back by 0 bases and J by 1 base. CDR3 length equals 17 residues. CDR1 and CDR2 from the germline V gene are LGHNA and YNFKEQ. CDR3 residues: CASSQDAAGGNTGELFF. CDR3 sequence (DNA): TGTGCCAGCAGCCAAGATGCGGCGGGGGGGAACACCGGGGAGCTGTTTTTT.

The V call is TRBV11-2, the J call TRBJ2-5; maybe TRBD1 (7 bases). Trimming stripped 8 bases from V and 11 bases from J, with 21 bases between. CDR1 is SGHAT, CDR2 FQNNGV, per germline. The length of the CDR3 is 13 residues. The CDR3 region is CASRTLEGAGQYF. CDR3 DNA sequence: TGTGCCAGCCGAACCCTGGAGGGGGCCGGGCAGTACTTC.

The chain recombines TRBV18 with TRBJ2-3, with 8 nucleotides matching TRBD2. The CDR3 runs 16 residues. Unmatched junction bases numbered 9, after V lost 3 bases and J lost 4 bases. CDR1 is KGHSH, CDR2 LQKENI, per germline. CDR3 amino acids: CASSPLAGGYSDTQYF. In nucleotides, the CDR3 is TGTGCCAGCTCACCCTTGGCGGGAGGTTATTCAGATACGCAGTATTTT.

V gene TRBV6-5 combines with J gene TRBJ2-7; 7 bases agree with TRBD1. Germline CDR1 reads MNHEY; CDR2 reads SVGAGI. With V trimmed by 2 bases and J by 6 bases, 7 bases remained unmatched. The CDR3 extends over 14 amino acids. CDR3 DNA: TGTGCCAGCAGTTACGGCAACAGGGGCGGCGAGCAGTACTTC. Its translation: CASSYGNRGGEQYF.

The chain carries TRBV4-1 and TRBJ1-1, with TRBD1 matching over 9 bases. The CDR3 loop spans 17 amino acids. V lost 1 base to trimming and J lost 1 base; unmatched junction nucleotides: 7. CDR1 and CDR2 from the germline V gene are MGHRA and YSYEKL. DNA of the CDR3: TGCGCCAGCAGCCAAGCCTGGGGGACAGGGCCGAACACTGAAGCTTTCTTT. It translates to CASSQAWGTGPNTEAFF.

The chain couples TRBV7-7 to TRBJ2-1; 10 bases align to TRBD2. This CDR3 is 18 amino acids long. Trimming cost V 5 bases and J 6 bases; bases outside gene matches: 16. CDR1 is SSHAT, CDR2 FNYEAQ, per germline (reference sequence). For the CDR3, the DNA is TGTGCCAGCAGCCCTAGGGGTAAGCGGGAGGGCCCATTCAATGAGCAGTTCTTC. Its translation is CASSPRGKREGPFNEQFF. Combining the CDR3 with reference TRBV7-7 and TRBJ2-1 gives the whole variable domain GAGVSQSPRYKVTKRGQDVTLRCDPISSHATLYWYQQALGQGPEFLTYFNYEAQPDKSGLPSDRFSAERPEGSISTLTIQRTEQRDSAMYRCASSPRGKREGPFNEQFFGPGTRLTVL.